This is a list of T cell receptor beta chains from one sample in a study of T cells in Graves' hyperthyroidism and ophthalmopathy. TCRdb itself ran the multiplex PCR reads through MiXCR, one entry per CDR3 protein. The sample yields over 700,000 distinct CDR3 sequences, more than 30% seen once. The material sequenced was blood. These receptors were taken from a man younger than 35 with Graves' hyperthyroidism. Both conserved end residues are part of each CDR3. A D gene is named only where the DNA matches it firmly. A clone size is listed for some rows: how often the clone was seen (once, few, many), or a class if it is expanded.

v_gene	d_gene	abundance	j_gene	CDR3nt	CDR3aa
TRBV29-1	TRBD1	many	TRBJ2-7	TGCAGCGTTGTTACGGGACAGGGTCCCTACGAGCAGTACTTC	CSVVTGQGPYEQYF
TRBV7-2	NA	NA	TRBJ2-2	TGTGCCAGCAGCACTGAGGAGGAGCTGTTTTTT	CASSTEEELFF
TRBV29-1	NA	NA	TRBJ2-5	TGCAGCCAAGTGCAGGGGGAGACCCAGTACTTC	CSQVQGETQYF
TRBV29-1	NA	NA	TRBJ1-2	TGCAGCGCCAGCTCACCCACGGGGATCCCCTCCTACGGCTACACCTTC	CSASSPTGIPSYGYTF
TRBV29-1	NA	NA	TRBJ1-4	TGCAGCGTTGAAGAGGGTGAACTGTTTTTT	CSVEEGELFF
TRBV5-1	NA	NA	TRBJ2-2	TGCGCCAGCAGCTTGGAACAAACAGGGCGAGGGGAGCTGTTTTTT	CASSLEQTGRGELFF
TRBV29-1	NA	NA	TRBJ2-7	TGCGCCAGCGCGGCCTCGGAAGCCTACGAGCAGTACTTC	CASAASEAYEQYF
TRBV7-9	NA	many	TRBJ1-4	TGTGCCAGCAGCTTATCAGGGGCAACTAATGAAAAACTGTTTTTT	CASSLSGATNEKLFF
TRBV4-1	NA	NA	TRBJ2-5	TGCGCCAGCAGCCCCCCCAGGGCTAGTCAGGAGACCCAGTACTTC	CASSPPRASQETQYF
TRBV4-2	NA	NA	TRBJ2-3	TGTGCCAGCACCCCCCGAGGGAACACAGATACGCAGTATTTT	CASTPRGNTDTQYF
TRBV7-2	TRBD2	NA	TRBJ2-2	TGTGCCAGCAGCTCGTCACGGACTAGTCCTCTTTTCACCGGGGAGCTGTTTTTT	CASSSSRTSPLFTGELFF
TRBV19	NA	NA	TRBJ1-1	TGTGCCAGTAGTATGGTGGGGGCGAACACTGAAGCTTTCTTT	CASSMVGANTEAFF
TRBV5-1	NA	few	TRBJ2-7	TGCGCCAGCAGCTTTGATTCGGCAGGGGACGAGCAGTACTTC	CASSFDSAGDEQYF
TRBV19	NA	NA	TRBJ1-4	TGTGCCAGTAGTATGGGTGCCTACGAAAAACTGTTTTTT	CASSMGAYEKLFF
TRBV20-1	NA	NA	TRBJ2-7	TGCAGTGCTAGACCGGAGGCAACCTACGAGCAGTACTTC	CSARPEATYEQYF
TRBV7-9	NA	NA	TRBJ2-2	TGTGCCAGCAGCGGTGACATGGAATGGCCCGGGGAGCTGTTTTTT	CASSGDMEWPGELFF
TRBV20-1	TRBD1	NA	TRBJ1-3	TGCAGTGCTAGACAGGGGGGGGCAAGTTCAGGAAACACCATATATTTT	CSARQGGASSGNTIYF
TRBV2	NA	many	TRBJ1-2	TGTGCCAGCCCGGACGCAAACTATGGCTACACCTTC	CASPDANYGYTF
TRBV7-9	TRBD2	few	TRBJ2-7	TGTGCCAGCAGCCAAGTTACTAGCGGGAGGATTGAGCAGTACTTC	CASSQVTSGRIEQYF
TRBV19	NA	many	TRBJ1-4	TGTGCCAGTAGGCGACAGGCTGGGGATGAAAAACTGTTTTTT	CASRRQAGDEKLFF
TRBV6-1	NA	NA	TRBJ2-7	TGTGCCAGCGTGGCCGAGTGGCCTCGCTCCTACGAGCAGTACTTC	CASVAEWPRSYEQYF
TRBV20-1	TRBD2	NA	TRBJ2-7	TGCAGTGGCGGGAGGTTCACCTACGAGCAGTACTTC	CSGGRFTYEQYF
TRBV19	NA	many	TRBJ1-2	TGTGCCAGTAGTTCCCCGGGGGATGGGAACTATGGCTACACCTTC	CASSSPGDGNYGYTF
TRBV7-4	NA	NA	TRBJ1-6	TGTGCCAGCAGCTTATACAGAGGCGATTCACCCCTCCACTTT	CASSLYRGDSPLHF
TRBV7-9	NA	many	TRBJ2-7	TGTGCCAGCAGCTTATCCTCCCGGGGCCACGAGCAGTACTTC	CASSLSSRGHEQYF
TRBV2	NA	few	TRBJ2-7	TGTGCCAGCCGGGACTCCACTTATCTCTACGAGCAGTACTTC	CASRDSTYLYEQYF
TRBV10-3	NA	many	TRBJ2-7	TGTGCCATCAGTGATTCGTCCGAGCAGTACTTC	CAISDSSEQYF
TRBV29-1	NA	many	TRBJ2-7	TGCAGCGTAGGCCGGGACGGAGCTTACGAGCAGTACTTC	CSVGRDGAYEQYF
TRBV9	NA	many	TRBJ1-6	TGTGCCAGCGGGGAGGGTTCACCCCTCCACTTT	CASGEGSPLHF
TRBV14	NA	few	TRBJ1-3	TGTGCCAGCAGCCACACGGCGGTCTCTGGAAACACCATATATTTT	CASSHTAVSGNTIYF
TRBV12-3/TRBV12-4	NA	many	TRBJ1-2	TGTGCCAGCACCGCGGACACCTATGGCTACACCTTC	CASTADTYGYTF
TRBV2	NA	NA	TRBJ2-2	TGTGTCAGTCAGGGGTCAGCGAACACCGGGGAGCTGTTTTTT	CVSQGSANTGELFF
TRBV6-5	NA	NA	TRBJ1-1	TGTGCCAGCTACGAGGGGACTGAAGCTTTCTTT	CASYEGTEAFF
TRBV9	NA	once	TRBJ2-7	TGTGCCAGCAGCCTACTAGGGGGAGAGCAGCACTTC	CASSLLGGEQHF
TRBV5-6	NA	NA	TRBJ1-2	TGTGCCAGCAGCTTTACAGGGCTTCGTGGCTACACCTTC	CASSFTGLRGYTF
TRBV20-1	NA	NA	TRBJ1-1	TGCAGTGTCGCGGACGGAATGGGGACTGAAGCTTTCTTT	CSVADGMGTEAFF